The 17 T cell receptor beta chains below all came from one sample that was sequenced in a study of T cell repertoires in cytomegalovirus infection. A single record per CDR3 protein comes from TCRdb applying MiXCR to the reads. In the table there are roughly 150,000 distinct CDR3 sequences, roughly 21% of which are singletons. Their recognized antigens are unknown. The sample was CD8+ T cells from cultured PBMCs, taken from culture after CMV antigen stimulation. The source of these receptors is a human donor in good health (CMV status not recorded). Some clones in this sample may be carry-over from other donors' samples.

In this sample, this clonotype turned up a few times. This chain links TRBV7-9 with TRBJ1-5; 7 nucleotides match TRBD1. The CDR3 is 12 residues long. V dropped 5 bases and J dropped 5; count of bases not matched to a gene: 0. CDR1 is SEHNR, CDR2 FQNEAQ, per germline (reference sequence). The CDR3 is CASSDRDQPQHF. DNA of the CDR3: TGTGCCAGCAGCGACAGGGATCAGCCCCAGCATTTT.

This rearrangement joins TRBV27 to TRBJ2-7, with TRBD1 matching 12 bases. The germline V gene has CDR1 MNHEY and CDR2 SMNVEV (reference sequence). The CDR3 is made up of 17 amino acids. The trim removed 5 bases at V and 3 bases at J, leaving 11 bases unmatched. The CDR3 bases are TGTGCCAGCAGTACGCCCCCGGGACAGGGGGCCTACTACGAGCAGTACTTC. It yields the protein CASSTPPGQGAYYEQYF.

The chain combines TRBV5-4 with TRBJ1-2, with D uncertain. Trimming cost V 1 base and J 2 bases, with 12 bases left between them. The germline gives CDR1 SGHNT, CDR2 YYREEE (reference sequence). The CDR3 sequence is 15 residues long. Here the CDR3 DNA reads TGTGCCAGCAGCTTGTTCGTCTCTGCGAACTATGGCTACACCTTC. It translates to CASSLFVSANYGYTF.

The chain couples TRBV7-2 to TRBJ1-5; 10 bases line up with TRBD1. The junction had 6 bases not matched to a gene; V was cut back by 5 bases and J by 5 bases. Germline CDR1 reads SGHTA; CDR2 reads FQGNSA. CDR3 length: 15 amino acids. CDR3 sequence reads: CASSPPDRGDQPQHF. DNA of the CDR3: TGTGCCAGCAGCCCCCCGGACAGGGGGGATCAGCCCCAGCATTTT. Variable domain in full (rest from reference TRBV7-2 and TRBJ1-5): GAGVSQSPSNKVTEKGKDVELRCDPISGHTALYWYRQSLGQGLEFLIYFQGNSAPDKSGLPSDRFSAERTGGSVSTLTIQRTQQEDSAVYLCASSPPDRGDQPQHFGDGTRLSIL.

This clonotype has a handful of counts. The genes are TRBV7-2 and TRBJ1-1, with D possibly being TRBD1 (5 bases). From germline, CDR1 is SGHTA and CDR2 FQGNSA. V was clipped by 1 base and J by 0 bases, with 21 bases between them. The CDR3 sequence is 19 residues long. CDR3 in amino acids: CASSLVPGSPRLLNTEAFF. DNA for the CDR3: TGTGCCAGCAGCTTAGTCCCAGGGTCTCCACGACTTTTGAACACTGAAGCTTTCTTT.

The chain recombines TRBV7-2 with TRBJ2-2; either TRBD1 or TRBD2 may fit D (5 bases each). V was cut by 1 base and J by 7 bases, with 13 bases left in between. The CDR3 contains 15 residues. Germline V gene data show CDR1 as SGHTA and CDR2 as FQGNSA. The CDR3, as DNA: TGTGCCAGCAGCTTAGGGGGCGGGTTAGGCGGGGAGCTGTTTTTT. Translation gives CASSLGGGLGGELFF.

In its sample, this clonotype was seen a few times. This chain uses TRBV7-9 with TRBJ2-1; perhaps TRBD1 as D (6 bases). Germline-derived CDR1 and CDR2 are SEHNR and FQNEAQ (reference sequence). The CDR3 totals 13 residues. V was cut by 8 bases and J by 6 bases, with 14 bases left in between. CDR3 sequence reads: CASGTTPGNEQFF. The DNA for the CDR3 is TGTGCCAGCGGGACAACCCCGGGCAATGAGCAGTTCTTC.

Only a few counts were recorded for this clonotype. The J gene is TRBJ2-3, the V gene TRBV7-2, with a weak D call TRBD1 (6 bases). V was trimmed by 5 bases and J by 2 bases, leaving 14 bases between them. This CDR3 has 15 residues. Germline CDR1 is SGHTA and CDR2 is FQGNSA. CDR3 sequence (DNA): TGTGCCAGCAGCGCAGGGGTTACTGACACAGATACGCAGTATTTT. Encoded protein: CASSAGVTDTDTQYF.

The rearrangement joins TRBV5-6 to TRBJ1-1; TRBD1 agrees at 10 bases. The CDR3 is 14 amino acids. V lost 4 bases to trimming and J lost 6 bases; unmatched junction nucleotides: 6. CDR1 is SGHDT, CDR2 YYEEEE, per germline. DNA for the CDR3: TGTGCCAGCAGCGAAGGGACAGGGGTCGCTGAAGCTTTCTTT. Its protein product is CASSEGTGVAEAFF.

The chain is built from TRBV11-2 and TRBJ1-4; D not resolved. CDR3 length: 15 amino acids. Trimming cost V 6 bases and J 6 bases, with 17 bases left between them. The V gene's germline CDR1 is SGHAT and CDR2 FQNNGV. Here the CDR3 reads CASSYREAGDEKLFF. The DNA for the CDR3 is TGTGCCAGCAGTTACCGGGAGGCCGGGGATGAAAAACTGTTTTTT.

This clonotype was counted a few times. The chain employs TRBV4-3 and TRBJ2-1; 9 nucleotides line up with TRBD1. Trimming cost V 1 base and J 8 bases; bases outside gene matches: 18. Germline V lookup: CDR1 LGHNA, CDR2 YSLEER. This CDR3 is built from 19 residues. CDR3 bases: TGCGCCAGCAGCCAAGGCCCCCGGGGAGGGACAGGGTTTTCGGATGAGCAGTTCTTC. This gives the protein CASSQGPRGGTGFSDEQFF.

This clonotype was seen only a few times. This sequence joins TRBV12-3 or TRBV12-4 and TRBJ2-1; the match to TRBD2 covers 11 bases. V was clipped by 9 bases and J by 0 bases; unmatched bases: 1. The CDR3 is 14 amino acids. The CDR3 loop is CASSGGDSYNEQFF. The CDR3 nucleotides are TGTGCCAGTAGCGGGGGGGACTCCTACAATGAGCAGTTCTTC.

This chain links TRBV6-2 or TRBV6-3 with TRBJ1-5; TRBD1 might be the D (6 bases). V was trimmed by 2 bases and J by 7 bases, leaving 18 bases between them. Per germline, CDR1 MNHEY and CDR2 SVGEGT. The CDR3 runs 16 residues. Written as DNA, the CDR3 is TGTGCCAGCAGTTACGGGGGCAGGGGTGACGGGCAGCCCCAGCATTTT. As protein: CASSYGGRGDGQPQHF.

CDR3 loop: CAISEVGTATNTEAFF. DNA for the CDR3: TGTGCCATCAGTGAGGTCGGGACAGCAACGAACACTGAAGCTTTCTTT. The chain has TRBV10-3 and TRBJ1-1; 7 nucleotides line up with TRBD1. This CDR3 region has 16 residues. Germline CDR1 ENHRY, CDR2 SYGVKD. The junction had 7 bases not matched to a gene; V was cut back by 2 bases and J by 1 base.

This clonotype came up a few times. V and J are TRBV4-1 and TRBJ1-5; D not certain. Trimming left V 2 bases short and J 1 base short, with 6 bases between. From germline, CDR1 is MGHRA and CDR2 YSYEKL. This CDR3 is built from 14 residues. In DNA form, the CDR3 reads TGCGCCAGCAGCCAACGGGGAAGCAATCAGCCCCAGCATTTT. Translating it yields CASSQRGSNQPQHF.

The chain employs TRBV4-1 and TRBJ1-1; D remains ambiguous. Germline CDR1 is MGHRA and CDR2 is YSYEKL. The ends were cut back, 0 bases at V and 5 bases at J, with 7 bases in the middle. The CDR3 spans 13 residues. The CDR3 region is CASSQEGRTEAFF. CDR3 nucleotide sequence: TGCGCCAGCAGCCAAGAGGGGAGGACTGAAGCTTTCTTT.

This clonotype turned up a few times. This chain connects TRBV4-3 to TRBJ1-1; no reliable D call. Per germline, CDR1 LGHNA and CDR2 YSLEER. The V gene lost 1 base and the J gene lost 7 bases, with 19 bases spanning the gap. The CDR3 runs to 16 residues. The DNA of the CDR3 is TGCGCCAGCAGCCAAGGGGCGCATCTGCCCTGGGGTGAAGCTTTCTTT. Its translation: CASSQGAHLPWGEAFF.